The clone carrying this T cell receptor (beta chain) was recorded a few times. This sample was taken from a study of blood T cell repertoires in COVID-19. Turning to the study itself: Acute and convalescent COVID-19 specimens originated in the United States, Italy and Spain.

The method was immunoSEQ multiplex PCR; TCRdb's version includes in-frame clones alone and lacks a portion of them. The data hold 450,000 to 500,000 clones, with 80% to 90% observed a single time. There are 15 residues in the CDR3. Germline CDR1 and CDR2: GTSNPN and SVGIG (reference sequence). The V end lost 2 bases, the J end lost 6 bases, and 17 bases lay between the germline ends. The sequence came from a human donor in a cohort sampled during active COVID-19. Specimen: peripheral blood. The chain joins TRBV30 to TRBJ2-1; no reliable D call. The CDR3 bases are TGTGCCTGGAGTCCACCAATAATCGGTTCCAATGAGCAGTTCTTC. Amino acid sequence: CAWSPPIIGSNEQFF.